These T cell receptor beta chains were read from a single sample in a study of control samples from healthy donors and cancer patients. Sequencing used immunoSEQ multiplex PCR; TCRdb keeps in-frame clones, though not all of them. The sample holds 160,000 or so clones; roughly 94% are singletons and the top ten take about 15%. The sequenced sample was PBMCs. The receptor source for this set is a man between 60 and 70 years old with colorectal cancer. CDR3s include the opening cysteine and the closing phenylalanine or tryptophan. The D gene is left open where the match is weak. Expanded clones are given a class, and other clones once, few, many or no size at all.

v_gene: TRBV30; abundance: once; d_gene: TRBD1; j_gene: TRBJ1-2; CDR3aa: CAWSQGAGNYGYTF; CDR3nt: TGTGCCTGGAGTCAGGGGGCAGGGAACTATGGCTACACCTTC
v_gene: TRBV2; abundance: NA; d_gene: TRBD1; j_gene: TRBJ2-3; CDR3aa: CASSEEQGSYTDTQYF; CDR3nt: TGTGCCAGCAGTGAAGAACAGGGGAGTTACACAGATACGCAGTATTTT
v_gene: TRBV3-1/TRBV3-2; abundance: NA; d_gene: NA; j_gene: TRBJ2-7; CDR3aa: CASSWTETYEQYF; CDR3nt: TGTGCCAGCTCCTGGACAGAGACCTACGAGCAGTACTTC
v_gene: TRBV11-2; abundance: NA; d_gene: TRBD2; j_gene: TRBJ2-5; CDR3aa: CASSSGTSGAGETQYF; CDR3nt: TGTGCCAGCAGCTCAGGGACTAGCGGGGCAGGGGAGACCCAGTACTTC
v_gene: TRBV11-2; abundance: NA; d_gene: NA; j_gene: TRBJ2-7; CDR3aa: CASSLSSGTPYEQYF; CDR3nt: TGTGCCAGCAGCCTAAGCTCCGGGACACCCTACGAGCAGTACTTC
v_gene: TRBV24-1; abundance: NA; d_gene: TRBD1; j_gene: TRBJ2-2; CDR3aa: CATSVGGRGQGANTGELFF; CDR3nt: TGTGCCACCAGTGTCGGAGGTAGGGGACAGGGGGCGAACACCGGGGAGCTGTTTTTT
v_gene: TRBV19; abundance: NA; d_gene: TRBD1; j_gene: TRBJ1-5; CDR3aa: CASSVQGAASNQPQHF; CDR3nt: TGTGCCAGTAGTGTCCAGGGGGCGGCTAGCAATCAGCCCCAGCATTTT
v_gene: TRBV2; abundance: NA; d_gene: NA; j_gene: TRBJ1-1; CDR3aa: CASSELGANTEAFF; CDR3nt: TGTGCCAGCAGTGAATTGGGGGCGAACACTGAAGCTTTCTTT
v_gene: TRBV3-1/TRBV3-2; abundance: NA; d_gene: NA; j_gene: TRBJ1-1; CDR3aa: CASSQDTANTEAFF; CDR3nt: TGTGCCAGCAGCCAAGATACAGCCAACACTGAAGCTTTCTTT
v_gene: TRBV5-1; abundance: NA; d_gene: TRBD1; j_gene: TRBJ2-7; CDR3aa: CASSRDRALEQYF; CDR3nt: TGCGCCAGCAGCCGGGACAGGGCGCTTGAGCAGTACTTC
v_gene: TRBV5-1; abundance: once; d_gene: TRBD1; j_gene: TRBJ1-3; CDR3aa: CASSLGTVGPGNTIYF; CDR3nt: TGCGCCAGCAGCCTCGGGACAGTGGGTCCTGGAAACACCATATATTTT
v_gene: TRBV15; abundance: NA; d_gene: NA; j_gene: TRBJ1-1; CDR3aa: CATSRTRTLALNTEAFF; CDR3nt: TGTGCCACCAGCCGCACACGGACACTTGCCTTGAACACTGAAGCTTTCTTT
v_gene: TRBV5-1; abundance: NA; d_gene: TRBD1; j_gene: TRBJ1-4; CDR3aa: CASSLPTGRADEKLFF; CDR3nt: TGCGCCAGCAGCTTGCCGACAGGGAGGGCGGATGAAAAACTGTTTTTT
v_gene: TRBV13; abundance: NA; d_gene: TRBD2; j_gene: TRBJ2-3; CDR3aa: CASSPPRDERDSDTQYF; CDR3nt: TGTGCCAGCAGCCCCCCCCGGGACGAGCGGGACTCAGATACGCAGTATTTT
v_gene: TRBV24-1; abundance: NA; d_gene: NA; j_gene: TRBJ1-3; CDR3aa: CATSSGPLTGNTIYF; CDR3nt: TGTGCCACCAGTTCGGGGCCGCTAACGGGAAACACCATATATTTT
v_gene: TRBV6-2/TRBV6-3; abundance: NA; d_gene: NA; j_gene: TRBJ2-7; CDR3aa: CASSYEGVSYEQYF; CDR3nt: TGTGCCAGCAGTTACGAAGGGGTCTCCTACGAGCAGTACTTC
v_gene: TRBV6-2/TRBV6-3; abundance: NA; d_gene: NA; j_gene: TRBJ1-2; CDR3aa: CASSDRPYGGYTF; CDR3nt: TGTGCCAGCAGCGACCGGCCTTACGGCGGCTACACCTTC
v_gene: TRBV19; abundance: NA; d_gene: NA; j_gene: TRBJ1-1; CDR3aa: CASTPGANTEAFF; CDR3nt: TGTGCCAGTACCCCAGGGGCGAACACTGAAGCTTTCTTT
v_gene: TRBV4-2; abundance: NA; d_gene: NA; j_gene: TRBJ2-3; CDR3aa: CASSQGQADTQYF; CDR3nt: TGTGCCAGCAGCCAAGGACAGGCAGATACGCAGTATTTT
v_gene: TRBV5-6; abundance: NA; d_gene: NA; j_gene: TRBJ2-3; CDR3aa: CASSPTGLGDTQYF; CDR3nt: TGTGCCAGCAGCCCTACAGGGTTAGGAGATACGCAGTATTTT
v_gene: TRBV28; abundance: NA; d_gene: NA; j_gene: TRBJ1-4; CDR3aa: CASSLFQGTDEKLFF; CDR3nt: TGTGCCAGCAGTTTATTCCAGGGAACGGATGAAAAACTGTTTTTT
v_gene: TRBV28; abundance: NA; d_gene: NA; j_gene: TRBJ1-2; CDR3aa: CASSSDPRRGYTF; CDR3nt: TGTGCCAGCAGTTCAGACCCAAGACGGGGCTACACCTTC
v_gene: TRBV30; abundance: NA; d_gene: NA; j_gene: TRBJ1-5; CDR3aa: CAWSGNNQPQHF; CDR3nt: TGTGCCTGGAGTGGGAACAATCAGCCCCAGCATTTT
v_gene: TRBV5-1; abundance: once; d_gene: NA; j_gene: TRBJ1-2; CDR3aa: CASKQYQDQGYTF; CDR3nt: TGCGCCAGCAAGCAGTATCAGGACCAGGGCTACACCTTC
v_gene: TRBV4-1; abundance: NA; d_gene: TRBD2; j_gene: TRBJ2-3; CDR3aa: CASSQGGLAGDTQYF; CDR3nt: TGCGCCAGCAGCCAAGGCGGACTAGCGGGAGATACGCAGTATTTT
v_gene: TRBV10-3; abundance: NA; d_gene: TRBD1; j_gene: TRBJ1-1; CDR3aa: CAISGHRGNTEAFF; CDR3nt: TGTGCCATCAGTGGCCACAGGGGGAACACTGAAGCTTTCTTT
v_gene: TRBV27; abundance: NA; d_gene: NA; j_gene: TRBJ1-6; CDR3aa: CASSPLADNSPLHF; CDR3nt: TGTGCCAGCAGTCCCCTCGCAGATAATTCACCCCTCCACTTT
v_gene: TRBV30; abundance: NA; d_gene: TRBD1; j_gene: TRBJ1-5; CDR3aa: CAWSVGQLNQPQHF; CDR3nt: TGTGCCTGGAGTGTGGGACAGTTAAATCAGCCCCAGCATTTT
v_gene: TRBV10-3; abundance: NA; d_gene: TRBD1; j_gene: TRBJ2-1; CDR3aa: CAISESGQDNEQFF; CDR3nt: TGTGCCATCAGTGAGTCGGGACAGGACAATGAGCAGTTCTTC
v_gene: TRBV25-1; abundance: NA; d_gene: NA; j_gene: TRBJ2-5; CDR3aa: CASGRGGETQYF; CDR3nt: TGTGCCAGCGGCAGGGGCGGGGAGACCCAGTACTTC
v_gene: TRBV4-3; abundance: few; d_gene: NA; j_gene: TRBJ1-5; CDR3aa: CASSQDDSNQPQHF; CDR3nt: TGCGCCAGCAGCCAAGATGACAGTAATCAGCCCCAGCATTTT
v_gene: TRBV2; abundance: NA; d_gene: NA; j_gene: TRBJ2-2; CDR3aa: CASSGSNTGELFF; CDR3nt: TGTGCCAGCAGTGGTTCGAACACCGGGGAGCTGTTTTTT
v_gene: TRBV9; abundance: NA; d_gene: NA; j_gene: TRBJ2-1; CDR3aa: CASSVAPGHNEQFF; CDR3nt: TGTGCCAGCAGCGTAGCGCCGGGCCACAATGAGCAGTTCTTC
v_gene: TRBV9; abundance: NA; d_gene: NA; j_gene: TRBJ2-3; CDR3aa: CASSVLGLGARTDTQYF; CDR3nt: TGTGCCAGCAGCGTATTGGGACTCGGGGCCCGCACAGATACGCAGTATTTT
v_gene: TRBV5-8; abundance: NA; d_gene: NA; j_gene: TRBJ2-7; CDR3aa: CASSLTLYEQYF; CDR3nt: TGTGCCAGCAGCTTAACCCTGTACGAGCAGTACTTC
v_gene: TRBV11-3; abundance: NA; d_gene: TRBD1; j_gene: TRBJ2-1; CDR3aa: CASSTTRQGRRDEQFF; CDR3nt: TGTGCCAGCAGTACCACAAGACAGGGGCGAAGGGATGAGCAGTTCTTC
v_gene: TRBV19; abundance: NA; d_gene: NA; j_gene: TRBJ1-3; CDR3aa: CASSTQPDSSSGNTIYF; CDR3nt: TGTGCCAGTAGTACCCAACCCGACAGCTCCTCTGGAAACACCATATATTTT
v_gene: TRBV24-1; abundance: NA; d_gene: NA; j_gene: TRBJ1-2; CDR3aa: CATSDGRYGYTF; CDR3nt: TGTGCCACCAGTGACGGACGGTATGGCTACACCTTC
v_gene: TRBV5-4; abundance: NA; d_gene: NA; j_gene: TRBJ2-1; CDR3aa: CASSLDPVGQGGRQFF; CDR3nt: TGTGCCAGCAGCTTGGATCCCGTGGGTCAGGGGGGACGGCAGTTCTTC
v_gene: TRBV9; abundance: once; d_gene: NA; j_gene: TRBJ1-5; CDR3aa: CASSRSNQPQHF; CDR3nt: TGTGCCAGCAGCCGTAGCAATCAGCCCCAGCATTTT
v_gene: TRBV2; abundance: NA; d_gene: NA; j_gene: TRBJ2-5; CDR3aa: CASSGGAGQAEETQYF; CDR3nt: TGTGCCAGCAGCGGGGGGGCGGGACAGGCTGAGGAGACCCAGTACTTC
v_gene: TRBV18; abundance: NA; d_gene: NA; j_gene: TRBJ1-5; CDR3aa: CASSPGGGNQPQHF; CDR3nt: TGTGCCAGCTCACCGGGTGGGGGCAATCAGCCCCAGCATTTT
v_gene: TRBV3-1/TRBV3-2; abundance: once; d_gene: NA; j_gene: TRBJ2-3; CDR3aa: CASSQRGSSAVTDTQYF; CDR3nt: TGTGCCAGCAGCCAACGGGGAAGCTCAGCCGTCACAGATACGCAGTATTTT
v_gene: TRBV11-3; abundance: NA; d_gene: NA; j_gene: TRBJ2-2; CDR3aa: CASSLGGRNTGELFF; CDR3nt: TGTGCCAGCAGCTTAGGCGGCAGGAACACCGGGGAGCTGTTTTTT
v_gene: TRBV4-3; abundance: NA; d_gene: NA; j_gene: TRBJ1-1; CDR3aa: CASSQDRNTEAFF; CDR3nt: TGCGCCAGCAGCCAAGATCGCAACACTGAAGCTTTCTTT
v_gene: TRBV27; abundance: once; d_gene: NA; j_gene: TRBJ1-5; CDR3aa: CASSPRGFNQPQHF; CDR3nt: TGTGCCAGCAGTCCCAGGGGATTCAATCAGCCCCAGCATTTT
v_gene: TRBV2; abundance: NA; d_gene: NA; j_gene: TRBJ2-2; CDR3aa: CASRAQASAGELFF; CDR3nt: TGTGCCAGCCGGGCACAGGCCAGCGCCGGGGAGCTGTTTTTT
v_gene: TRBV19; abundance: NA; d_gene: NA; j_gene: TRBJ2-2; CDR3aa: CASSSAGWELFF; CDR3nt: TGTGCCAGTAGCTCCGCCGGGTGGGAGCTGTTTTTT
v_gene: TRBV7-8; abundance: NA; d_gene: TRBD1; j_gene: TRBJ1-4; CDR3aa: CASSGQGILNEKLFF; CDR3nt: TGTGCCAGCAGCGGACAGGGGATTTTAAATGAAAAACTGTTTTTT
v_gene: TRBV4-1; abundance: NA; d_gene: TRBD1; j_gene: TRBJ2-7; CDR3aa: CASSQGTGLYEQYF; CDR3nt: TGCGCCAGCAGCCAGGGGACAGGGTTGTACGAGCAGTACTTC
v_gene: TRBV15; abundance: NA; d_gene: NA; j_gene: TRBJ2-2; CDR3aa: CATSRDPLTGELFF; CDR3nt: TGTGCCACCAGCAGAGACCCTTTAACCGGGGAGCTGTTTTTT
v_gene: TRBV13; abundance: NA; d_gene: NA; j_gene: TRBJ2-7; CDR3aa: CASVSGPRGEQYF; CDR3nt: TGTGCCAGCGTCTCTGGGCCCCGGGGCGAGCAGTACTTC
v_gene: TRBV7-6; abundance: NA; d_gene: TRBD2; j_gene: TRBJ2-1; CDR3aa: CASSLGLAGDNEQFF; CDR3nt: TGTGCCAGCAGCCTTGGACTAGCGGGTGACAATGAGCAGTTCTTC